This is a list of T cell receptor beta chains from one sample in a study of blood T cell repertoires in COVID-19. Libraries were prepared by immunoSEQ multiplex PCR; TCRdb keeps only in-frame clonotypes and omits some of them. The sample records a few hundred thousand clones, 70% to 90% being singletons. The specimen sequenced was peripheral blood. The receptor source for this set is a woman between 65 and 79 years old with active or convalescent COVID-19. The CDR3 runs from the conserved cysteine through the conserved F or W. Each record gives: V gene, J gene, D gene, clone size, CDR3 DNA, CDR3 protein. The D gene is left open where the match is weak. Expanded clones get a size class; other rows say once, few or many, or leave the size out.

v_call: TRBV10-2; j_call: TRBJ1-2; d_call: NA; clone_size: NA; cdr3_nt: TGCGCCAGCAGTGAGCGGGTAAACTATGGCTACACCTTC; cdr3_aa: CASSERVNYGYTF
v_call: TRBV9; j_call: TRBJ1-1; d_call: NA; clone_size: NA; cdr3_nt: TGTGCCAGCAGCGTAGATCCGCGTGGTTACAGGGTAAACACTGAAGCTTTCTTT; cdr3_aa: CASSVDPRGYRVNTEAFF
v_call: TRBV6-5; j_call: TRBJ1-6; d_call: NA; clone_size: few; cdr3_nt: TGTGCCAGCAAAGGTTACAGGCAGGAGAATTCACCCCTCCACTTT; cdr3_aa: CASKGYRQENSPLHF
v_call: TRBV2; j_call: TRBJ1-5; d_call: NA; clone_size: NA; cdr3_nt: TGTGCCAGCAAGGCGGGATTTAGCAATCAGCCCCAGCATTTT; cdr3_aa: CASKAGFSNQPQHF
v_call: TRBV4-3; j_call: TRBJ1-1; d_call: NA; clone_size: NA; cdr3_nt: TGCGCCAGCAGCCAAAGCCCCAGGGATACTGAAGCTTTCTTT; cdr3_aa: CASSQSPRDTEAFF
v_call: TRBV6-2/TRBV6-3; j_call: TRBJ2-5; d_call: TRBD2; clone_size: NA; cdr3_nt: TGTGCCAGCAGTCCCGGGACTAGCAAGGGATGGACCCAGTACTTC; cdr3_aa: CASSPGTSKGWTQYF
v_call: TRBV2; j_call: TRBJ1-5; d_call: NA; clone_size: NA; cdr3_nt: TGTGCCAGCAGGGAAGGGACAACTCATCAGCCCCAGCATTTT; cdr3_aa: CASREGTTHQPQHF
v_call: TRBV24-1; j_call: TRBJ1-4; d_call: NA; clone_size: once; cdr3_nt: TGTGCCACCAGTACGGGTCCCACAACTAATGAAAAACTGTTTTTT; cdr3_aa: CATSTGPTTNEKLFF
v_call: TRBV7-9; j_call: TRBJ1-1; d_call: NA; clone_size: NA; cdr3_nt: TGTGCCAGCAGCCTCCGACGGAGGCAAGCTTTCTTT; cdr3_aa: CASSLRRRQAFF
v_call: TRBV2; j_call: TRBJ1-3; d_call: NA; clone_size: NA; cdr3_nt: TGTGCCAGCAATTCCCGGACAGTTTCTGGAAACACCATATATTTT; cdr3_aa: CASNSRTVSGNTIYF
v_call: TRBV5-4; j_call: TRBJ2-7; d_call: TRBD1; clone_size: NA; cdr3_nt: TGTGCCAGCAGCCCGGACCCACAGGGGGCTACTGAGCAGTACTTC; cdr3_aa: CASSPDPQGATEQYF
v_call: TRBV6-5; j_call: TRBJ2-1; d_call: TRBD1; clone_size: NA; cdr3_nt: TGTGCCAGCAGGGGACAGGGAGGGCAGAATGAGCAGTTCTTC; cdr3_aa: CASRGQGGQNEQFF
v_call: TRBV27; j_call: TRBJ2-7; d_call: NA; clone_size: NA; cdr3_nt: TGTGCCAGCAGTTTATACACCCAAACCTTTTCCTACGAGCAGTACTTC; cdr3_aa: CASSLYTQTFSYEQYF
v_call: TRBV18; j_call: TRBJ1-1; d_call: NA; clone_size: NA; cdr3_nt: TGTGCCAGCTCACCTGGTGAGGGTCTAGAAGCTTTCTTT; cdr3_aa: CASSPGEGLEAFF
v_call: TRBV18; j_call: TRBJ1-1; d_call: TRBD1; clone_size: NA; cdr3_nt: TGTGCCAGCTCGCCAAAGGGACAGGGGGCGTCTGGGGACACTGAAGCTTTCTTT; cdr3_aa: CASSPKGQGASGDTEAFF
v_call: TRBV5-6; j_call: TRBJ2-4; d_call: TRBD1; clone_size: NA; cdr3_nt: TGTGCCAGCAGGCACCGGGACAGCTTAGAGATTCAGTACTTC; cdr3_aa: CASRHRDSLEIQYF
v_call: TRBV29-1; j_call: TRBJ1-5; d_call: NA; clone_size: NA; cdr3_nt: TGCAGCGCTCGGGGGAACAATCAGCCCCAGCATTTT; cdr3_aa: CSARGNNQPQHF
v_call: TRBV5-1; j_call: TRBJ2-1; d_call: NA; clone_size: NA; cdr3_nt: TGCGCCAGCAGCCCTGTATACAATGAGCAGTTCTTC; cdr3_aa: CASSPVYNEQFF
v_call: TRBV9; j_call: TRBJ2-7; d_call: NA; clone_size: NA; cdr3_nt: TGTGCCAGCAGCGTCAGACCGGGGTGGTACGAGCAGTACTTC; cdr3_aa: CASSVRPGWYEQYF
v_call: TRBV7-6; j_call: TRBJ2-3; d_call: TRBD2; clone_size: NA; cdr3_nt: TGTGCCAGCAGCAGCCGCCCGCCGTGGGGAGGGACAGATACGCAGTATTTT; cdr3_aa: CASSSRPPWGGTDTQYF
v_call: TRBV6-4; j_call: TRBJ2-2; d_call: NA; clone_size: NA; cdr3_nt: TGTGCCAGCAGTGGGCAGACGAACACCGGGGAGCTGTTTTTT; cdr3_aa: CASSGQTNTGELFF
v_call: TRBV6-5; j_call: TRBJ1-1; d_call: NA; clone_size: once; cdr3_nt: TGTGCCAGCAGTTACTACGGTATGAACACTGAAGCTTTCTTT; cdr3_aa: CASSYYGMNTEAFF
v_call: TRBV5-5; j_call: TRBJ2-1; d_call: TRBD1; clone_size: NA; cdr3_nt: TGTGCCAGCACCTGGACAGGCTCCTACAATGAGCAGTTCTTC; cdr3_aa: CASTWTGSYNEQFF
v_call: TRBV4-3; j_call: TRBJ1-4; d_call: TRBD1; clone_size: NA; cdr3_nt: TGCGCCAGCAGCCTCGGGACAGGGGAAAAACTGTTTTTT; cdr3_aa: CASSLGTGEKLFF
v_call: TRBV6-2/TRBV6-3; j_call: TRBJ2-3; d_call: NA; clone_size: NA; cdr3_nt: TGTGCCAGCAGTTACTTCGACTCCCCCGCAGATACGCAGTATTTT; cdr3_aa: CASSYFDSPADTQYF
v_call: TRBV27; j_call: TRBJ1-1; d_call: NA; clone_size: NA; cdr3_nt: TGTGCCAGCAATGTCCCCAGGGGACCAGCTTTCTTT; cdr3_aa: CASNVPRGPAFF
v_call: TRBV6-6; j_call: TRBJ2-6; d_call: TRBD1; clone_size: NA; cdr3_nt: TGTGCCAGCAGTCCAACGACAGGGATAGTATCTGGGGCCAACGTCCTGACTTTC; cdr3_aa: CASSPTTGIVSGANVLTF
v_call: TRBV7-2; j_call: TRBJ2-7; d_call: NA; clone_size: NA; cdr3_nt: TGTGCCAGCAGCGGGCCCCCAGGAACCTACGAGCAGTACTTC; cdr3_aa: CASSGPPGTYEQYF
v_call: TRBV2; j_call: TRBJ1-4; d_call: TRBD1; clone_size: once; cdr3_nt: TGTGCCAGCAGGGGACAGAGCGAAAAACTGTTTTTT; cdr3_aa: CASRGQSEKLFF
v_call: TRBV5-5; j_call: TRBJ2-2; d_call: NA; clone_size: NA; cdr3_nt: TGTGCCAGCAGCGTGCTTTACAGGATTCCGAACACCGGGGAGCTGTTTTTT; cdr3_aa: CASSVLYRIPNTGELFF
v_call: TRBV27; j_call: TRBJ1-6; d_call: NA; clone_size: once; cdr3_nt: TGTGCCAGCAGTTTCAGGACTACTTATAATTCACCCCTCCACTTT; cdr3_aa: CASSFRTTYNSPLHF
v_call: TRBV3-1/TRBV3-2; j_call: TRBJ1-1; d_call: NA; clone_size: NA; cdr3_nt: TGTGCCAGCAGCGGTACAGGGCTGAACACTGAAGCTTTCTTT; cdr3_aa: CASSGTGLNTEAFF
v_call: TRBV5-5; j_call: TRBJ1-4; d_call: TRBD1; clone_size: NA; cdr3_nt: TGTGCCAGCAGCCCGGGACAGGGTTACGAAAAACTGTTTTTT; cdr3_aa: CASSPGQGYEKLFF
v_call: TRBV7-9; j_call: TRBJ1-6; d_call: NA; clone_size: NA; cdr3_nt: TGTGCCAGCAGCCCATCCTCCGGTGGGGCAACGAATTCACCCCTCCACTTT; cdr3_aa: CASSPSSGGATNSPLHF
v_call: TRBV19; j_call: TRBJ1-5; d_call: NA; clone_size: few; cdr3_nt: TGTGCCAGTAGTATATATGGGAGTTCGGATCAGCCCCAGCATTTT; cdr3_aa: CASSIYGSSDQPQHF
v_call: TRBV7-2; j_call: TRBJ2-2; d_call: NA; clone_size: NA; cdr3_nt: TGTGCCAGCAGCTTAGAGGGGGACGGGGAGCTGTTTTTT; cdr3_aa: CASSLEGDGELFF
v_call: TRBV25-1; j_call: TRBJ1-2; d_call: NA; clone_size: once; cdr3_nt: TGTGCCAGCAGTGAAATAACAGGGACGGGTGGCTACACCTTC; cdr3_aa: CASSEITGTGGYTF
v_call: TRBV6-5; j_call: TRBJ1-6; d_call: NA; clone_size: NA; cdr3_nt: TGTGCCAGCAGCCACAGGGATCATTCACCCCTCCACTTT; cdr3_aa: CASSHRDHSPLHF
v_call: TRBV7-6; j_call: TRBJ1-2; d_call: TRBD1; clone_size: NA; cdr3_nt: TGTGCCAGCAGCTCCCGGACAGGCCCCATGAACTATGGCTACACCTTC; cdr3_aa: CASSSRTGPMNYGYTF
v_call: TRBV15; j_call: TRBJ1-3; d_call: NA; clone_size: once; cdr3_nt: TGTGCCACCAGTACAGGGAGCTCTGGAAACACCATATATTTT; cdr3_aa: CATSTGSSGNTIYF
v_call: TRBV2; j_call: TRBJ2-6; d_call: NA; clone_size: NA; cdr3_nt: TGTGCCAGCAGCGAAACTCATTCTGGGGCCAACGTCCTGACTTTC; cdr3_aa: CASSETHSGANVLTF
v_call: TRBV6-5; j_call: TRBJ1-4; d_call: TRBD1; clone_size: NA; cdr3_nt: TGTGCCAGCACTAAAACAGGGGGAACTAATGAAAAACTGTTTTTT; cdr3_aa: CASTKTGGTNEKLFF
v_call: TRBV2; j_call: TRBJ1-6; d_call: TRBD1; clone_size: NA; cdr3_nt: TGTGCCAGCAGTGGACAGGGGAAAGGGAATTCACCCCTCCACTTT; cdr3_aa: CASSGQGKGNSPLHF
v_call: TRBV14; j_call: TRBJ2-1; d_call: TRBD1; clone_size: NA; cdr3_nt: TGTGCCAGCAGCCAAGTAAGAGAGGACAGGTTCTACAATGAGCAGTTCTTC; cdr3_aa: CASSQVREDRFYNEQFF
v_call: TRBV19; j_call: TRBJ1-1; d_call: NA; clone_size: NA; cdr3_nt: TGTGCCAGTAGTATTCAGGGGTGGGAGACTGAAGCTTTCTTT; cdr3_aa: CASSIQGWETEAFF
v_call: TRBV13; j_call: TRBJ2-1; d_call: NA; clone_size: few; cdr3_nt: TGTGCCAGCAGCTTAGGCGATGAGCAGTTCTTC; cdr3_aa: CASSLGDEQFF
v_call: TRBV10-2; j_call: TRBJ1-5; d_call: NA; clone_size: NA; cdr3_nt: TGCGCCAGCAGCCTAGAGGGTCAGCCCCAGCATTTT; cdr3_aa: CASSLEGQPQHF
v_call: TRBV7-2; j_call: TRBJ2-5; d_call: TRBD1; clone_size: NA; cdr3_nt: TGTGCCAGCAGCTCCTCGACAGGGGGTTGGGAGACCCAGTACTTC; cdr3_aa: CASSSSTGGWETQYF
v_call: TRBV6-5; j_call: TRBJ1-4; d_call: TRBD1; clone_size: NA; cdr3_nt: TGTGCCACCCGACTTGGACAGGGGTATGAAAAACTGTTTTTT; cdr3_aa: CATRLGQGYEKLFF
v_call: TRBV3-1/TRBV3-2; j_call: TRBJ2-7; d_call: NA; clone_size: NA; cdr3_nt: TGTGCCAGCAGCCCGGGGGGCTTCAGGAGCTCCTACGAGCAGTACTTC; cdr3_aa: CASSPGGFRSSYEQYF
v_call: TRBV7-9; j_call: TRBJ2-2; d_call: NA; clone_size: NA; cdr3_nt: TGTGCCAGCAGCCGGGACACTAACACCGGGGAGCTGTTTTTT; cdr3_aa: CASSRDTNTGELFF